Listed below are T cell receptor beta chains from one sample, sequenced in a study of blood T cell repertoires in COVID-19. Assay used: immunoSEQ multiplex PCR; TCRdb lists only in-frame clones, some missing. The table shows some 58,000 clones, with just over 85% occurring only once. The sample comprised peripheral blood. These receptors were taken from a man aged 35-49 years with acute or convalescent COVID-19. The CDR3 runs from the conserved cysteine through the conserved F or W. Fields, in order: J gene, D gene, V gene, CDR3 length, clone size, CDR3 protein, CDR3 DNA. A D gene is named only where the DNA matches it firmly. The size entry is marked missing in some rows and otherwise reads once, few, many or a size class.

>TRBJ1-2|.|TRBV25-1|11|once
CASGRGGGYTF
TGTGCCAGCGGGCGGGGGGGTGGCTACACCTTC
>TRBJ2-5|TRBD2|TRBV7-2|17|once
CASSLALAGTRGETQYF
TGTGCCAGCAGCCTAGCCTTAGCGGGGACGAGGGGAGAGACCCAGTACTTC
>TRBJ2-3|TRBD1|TRBV30|13|.
CAWGQVVTDTQYF
TGTGCCTGGGGACAGGTGGTCACAGATACGCAGTATTTT
>TRBJ1-6|TRBD1|TRBV5-1|14|.
CASSLQGDNSPLHF
TGCGCCAGCAGCTTGCAGGGGGATAATTCACCCCTCCACTTT
>TRBJ1-5|.|TRBV2|16|.
CASSEARGRGNQPQHF
TGTGCCAGCAGTGAAGCGCGTGGCAGGGGCAATCAGCCCCAGCATTTT
>TRBJ1-3|.|TRBV9|15|.
CASSLPGIEGNTIYF
TGTGCCAGCAGCCTCCCGGGGATAGAGGGAAACACCATATATTTT
>TRBJ1-1|.|TRBV29-1|15|.
CSVEEKKGSPFEAFF
TGCAGCGTTGAAGAAAAAAAGGGGTCTCCTTTTGAAGCTTTCTTT
>TRBJ1-3|TRBD1|TRBV5-1|17|.
CASSPGTGPVSGNTIYF
TGCGCCAGCAGCCCGGGGACAGGGCCCGTCTCTGGAAACACCATATATTTT
>TRBJ2-3|.|TRBV6-5|14|.
CASVAGASTDTQYF
TGTGCCAGCGTGGCGGGGGCGAGCACAGATACGCAGTATTTT
>TRBJ1-1|.|TRBV5-1|16|.
CASSLLPGAEITEAFF
TGCGCCAGCAGCTTATTACCGGGAGCCGAAATCACTGAAGCTTTCTTT
>TRBJ1-1|.|TRBV3-1/TRBV3-2|14|once
CASSQGQANTEAFF
TGTGCCAGCAGCCAAGGACAGGCAAACACTGAAGCTTTCTTT
>TRBJ1-1|.|TRBV29-1|13|.
CSVAGTGGLKAFF
TGCAGCGTTGCTGGGACGGGGGGGCTTAAAGCTTTCTTT
>TRBJ2-5|TRBD1|TRBV11-3|15|.
CASSLVQGSTETQYF
TGTGCCAGCAGCTTAGTACAGGGGTCTACGGAGACCCAGTACTTC
>TRBJ1-2|.|TRBV23-1|18|.
CASSQTTPAGFFPGGYTF
TGCGCCAGCAGTCAAACCACACCGGCCGGTTTTTTCCCAGGGGGCTACACCTTC
>TRBJ2-7|.|TRBV6-5|14|few
CASNEGGGAGEQYF
TGTGCCAGCAACGAGGGAGGAGGGGCGGGCGAGCAGTACTTC
>TRBJ1-5|.|TRBV7-2|16|.
CASSLEGSGVNQPQHF
TGTGCCAGCAGCTTAGAGGGATCAGGGGTCAATCAGCCCCAGCATTTT
>TRBJ1-1|.|TRBV11-2|15|.
CASSYTRTGNTEAFF
TGTGCCAGCAGCTACACCCGAACAGGGAACACTGAAGCTTTCTTT